This TCR beta chain was recorded in a study of patients and donors after allogeneic stem cell transplantation. TCRdb called the RT-PCR reads again in MiXCR, with one record for every CDR3 protein. The sample records about 960,000 distinct CDR3 sequences, about a sixth being singletons. This clonotype was detected only a few times. Germline lookup yields CDR1 MNHEY and CDR2 SMNVEV (reference sequence). The V and J ends lost 2 bases and 1 base respectively, with 6 bases between them. The CDR3 loop spans 15 amino acids. The clonotype was recovered from a human donor who was either an allogeneic HSCT recipient or a stem cell or donor lymphocyte infusion donor (not recorded which). It is not recorded whose cells these are; they may come from a transplant donor. The rearrangement uses TRBV27 and TRBJ1-6; D gene uncertain. The sample taken for sequencing was blood, either unsorted or a sorted T cell fraction (not recorded which). The DNA of the CDR3 is TGTGCCAGCAGTTTAAAGGGATCCTATAATTCACCCCTCCACTTT. This translates into CASSLKGSYNSPLHF.